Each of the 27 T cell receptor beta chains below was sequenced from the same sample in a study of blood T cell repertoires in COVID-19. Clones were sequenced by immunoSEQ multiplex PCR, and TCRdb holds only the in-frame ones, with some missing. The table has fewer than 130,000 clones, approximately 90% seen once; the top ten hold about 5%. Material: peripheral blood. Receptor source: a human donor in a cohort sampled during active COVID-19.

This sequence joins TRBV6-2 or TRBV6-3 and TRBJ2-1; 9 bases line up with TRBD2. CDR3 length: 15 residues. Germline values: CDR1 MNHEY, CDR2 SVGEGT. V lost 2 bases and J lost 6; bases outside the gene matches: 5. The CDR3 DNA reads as TGTGCCAGCAGTTACCAGGCGGGAGGGCTCAATGAGCAGTTCTTC. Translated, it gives CASSYQAGGLNEQFF.

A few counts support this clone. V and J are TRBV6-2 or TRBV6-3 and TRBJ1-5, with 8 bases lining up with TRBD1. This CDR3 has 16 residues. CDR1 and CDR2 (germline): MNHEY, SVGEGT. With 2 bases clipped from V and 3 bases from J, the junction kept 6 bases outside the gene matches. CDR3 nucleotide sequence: TGTGCCAGCAGTTACGAACCGGGACAGGTCAATCAGCCCCAGCATTTT. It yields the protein CASSYEPGQVNQPQHF.

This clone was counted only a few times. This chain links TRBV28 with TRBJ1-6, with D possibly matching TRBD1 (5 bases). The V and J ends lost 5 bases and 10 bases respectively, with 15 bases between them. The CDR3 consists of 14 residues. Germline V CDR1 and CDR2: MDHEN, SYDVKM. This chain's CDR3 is CASSPPQRGSPLHF. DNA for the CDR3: TGTGCCAGCAGTCCCCCTCAGCGGGGCTCACCCCTCCACTTT.

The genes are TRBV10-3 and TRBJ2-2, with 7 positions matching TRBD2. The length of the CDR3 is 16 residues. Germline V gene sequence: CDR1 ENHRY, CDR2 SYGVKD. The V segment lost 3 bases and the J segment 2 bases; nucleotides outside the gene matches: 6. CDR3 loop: CAISDTPGLNTGELFF. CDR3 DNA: TGTGCCATCAGTGACACCCCGGGACTAAACACCGGGGAGCTGTTTTTT.

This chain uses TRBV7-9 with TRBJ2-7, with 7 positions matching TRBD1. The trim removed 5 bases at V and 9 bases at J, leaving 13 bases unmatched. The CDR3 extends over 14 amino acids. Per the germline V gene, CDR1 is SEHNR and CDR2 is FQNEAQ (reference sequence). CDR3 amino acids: CASSATGYPPGQYF. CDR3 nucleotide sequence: TGTGCCAGCAGCGCGACAGGGTATCCACCCGGGCAGTACTTC.

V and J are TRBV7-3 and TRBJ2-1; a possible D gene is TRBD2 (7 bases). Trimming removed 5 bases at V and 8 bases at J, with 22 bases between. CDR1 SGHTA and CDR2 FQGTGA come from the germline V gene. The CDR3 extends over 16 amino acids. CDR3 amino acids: CASSPQPGGPLYEQFF. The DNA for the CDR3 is TGTGCCAGCAGCCCACAACCCGGGGGGCCTCTCTATGAGCAGTTCTTC.

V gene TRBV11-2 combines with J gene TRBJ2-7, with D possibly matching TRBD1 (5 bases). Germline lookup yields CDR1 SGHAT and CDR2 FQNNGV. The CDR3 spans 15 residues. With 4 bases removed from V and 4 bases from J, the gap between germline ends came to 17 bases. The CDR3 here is CASSSPKRGEYEQYF. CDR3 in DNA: TGTGCCAGCAGCTCGCCCAAAAGGGGCGAATACGAGCAGTACTTC.

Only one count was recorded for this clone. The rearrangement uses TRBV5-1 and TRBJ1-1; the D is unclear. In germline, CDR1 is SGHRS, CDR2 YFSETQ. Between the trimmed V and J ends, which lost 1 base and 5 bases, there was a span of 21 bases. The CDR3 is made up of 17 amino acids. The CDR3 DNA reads TGCGCCAGCAGCTTGAGAGACCGATCGCTGGCGGGAACTGAAGCTTTCTTT. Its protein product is CASSLRDRSLAGTEAFF.

This chain's CDR3 is CASRVSRGREYF. The CDR3, as DNA: TGTGCCAGCAGAGTTTCCAGGGGAAGGGAGTACTTC. J is TRBJ2-7 and V is TRBV6-4; D is perhaps TRBD1 (6 bases). Germline CDR1 is MRHNA and CDR2 is SNTAGT. The CDR3 loop spans 12 amino acids. With 6 bases removed from V and 11 bases from J, the gap between germline ends came to 17 bases.

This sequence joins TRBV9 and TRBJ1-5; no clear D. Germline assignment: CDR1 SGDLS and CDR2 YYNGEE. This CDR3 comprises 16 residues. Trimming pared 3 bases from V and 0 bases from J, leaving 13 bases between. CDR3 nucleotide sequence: TGTGCCAGCAGCGCCGGAACGGGTCCTAGCAATCAGCCCCAGCATTTT. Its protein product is CASSAGTGPSNQPQHF. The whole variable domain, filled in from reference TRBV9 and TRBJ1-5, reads DSGVTQTPKHLITATGQRVTLRCSPRSGDLSVYWYQQSLDQGLQFLIQYYNGEERAKGNILERFSAQQFPDLHSELNLSSLELGDSALYFCASSAGTGPSNQPQHFGDGTRLSIL.

The CDR3 DNA reads as TGTGCCAGCAGTTACCAGATAGGGACAGTTTTTGATGAGCAGTTCTTC. This encodes CASSYQIGTVFDEQFF. The rearrangement joins TRBV6-5 to TRBJ2-1; 7 positions match TRBD1. The ends lost 2 bases at V and 8 bases at J; junction bases unmatched: 12. The CDR3 is 16 amino acids. Germline V gene lookup returns CDR1 MNHEY and CDR2 SVGAGI.

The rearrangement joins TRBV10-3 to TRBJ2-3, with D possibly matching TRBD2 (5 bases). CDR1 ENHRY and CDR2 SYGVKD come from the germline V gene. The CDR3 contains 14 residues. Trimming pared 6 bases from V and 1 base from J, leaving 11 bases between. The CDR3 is CAISRVGGTDTQYF. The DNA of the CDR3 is TGTGCCATCAGCCGGGTGGGAGGCACAGATACGCAGTATTTT.

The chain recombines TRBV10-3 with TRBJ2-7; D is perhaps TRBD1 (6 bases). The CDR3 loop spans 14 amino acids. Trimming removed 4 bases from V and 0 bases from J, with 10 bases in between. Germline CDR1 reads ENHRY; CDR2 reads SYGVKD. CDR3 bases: TGTGCCATCAGTGTGACAGGTAGCTCCTACGAGCAGTACTTC. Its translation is CAISVTGSSYEQYF.

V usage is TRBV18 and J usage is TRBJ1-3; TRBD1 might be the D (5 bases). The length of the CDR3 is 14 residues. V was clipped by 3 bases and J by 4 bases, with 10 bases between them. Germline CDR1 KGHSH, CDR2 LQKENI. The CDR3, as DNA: TGTGCCAGCTCACCCCTAGACAGAGGAAACACCATATATTTT. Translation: CASSPLDRGNTIYF.

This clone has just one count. In nucleotides, the CDR3 is TGTGCCAGCAGTCCACCCCAGGGGACCACCGGGGAGCTGTTTTTT. The encoded protein is CASSPPQGTTGELFF. The chain joins TRBV27 to TRBJ2-2, with D possibly matching TRBD1 (6 bases). This CDR3 region has 15 residues. Germline V CDR1 and CDR2: MNHEY, SMNVEV (reference sequence). The ends were cut back, 5 bases at V and 4 bases at J, with 14 bases in the middle.

The CDR3 DNA follows: TGTGCCAGCAGTTCTTCCGGGACAGGGCAGTTCAGGGCTTTCTTT. Residues: CASSSSGTGQFRAFF. The J gene is TRBJ1-1, the V gene TRBV28; 9 nucleotides agree with TRBD1. The CDR3 sequence is 15 residues long. CDR1 and CDR2 from the germline V gene are MDHEN and SYDVKM. Germline trimming cut 4 bases from V and 11 bases from J; bases unmatched to any gene: 14.

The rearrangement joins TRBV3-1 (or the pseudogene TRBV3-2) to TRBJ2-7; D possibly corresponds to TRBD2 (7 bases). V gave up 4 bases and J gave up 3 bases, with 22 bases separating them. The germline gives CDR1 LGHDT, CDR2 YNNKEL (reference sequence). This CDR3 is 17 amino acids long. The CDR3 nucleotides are TGTGCCAGCAGCCTTCGTTCGGGGGGCGCCTCCGGCTACGAGCAGTACTTC. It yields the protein CASSLRSGGASGYEQYF.

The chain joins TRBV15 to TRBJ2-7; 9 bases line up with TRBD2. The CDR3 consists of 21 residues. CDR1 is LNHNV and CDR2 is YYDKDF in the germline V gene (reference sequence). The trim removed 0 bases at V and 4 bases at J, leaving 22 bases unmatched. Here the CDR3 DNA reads TGTGCCACCAGCAGAGATCCCTCTTTACGCTCAATAGCGGGAGCACTGTACGAGCAGTACTTC. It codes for CATSRDPSLRSIAGALYEQYF.

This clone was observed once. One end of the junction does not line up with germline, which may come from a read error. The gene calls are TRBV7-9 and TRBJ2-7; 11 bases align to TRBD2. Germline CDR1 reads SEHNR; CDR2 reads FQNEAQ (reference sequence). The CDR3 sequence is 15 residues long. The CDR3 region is CASSSMSLAGAELIF. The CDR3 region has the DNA TGTGCCAGCAGCTCAATGTCACTAGCGGGGGCCGAACTTATTTTC.

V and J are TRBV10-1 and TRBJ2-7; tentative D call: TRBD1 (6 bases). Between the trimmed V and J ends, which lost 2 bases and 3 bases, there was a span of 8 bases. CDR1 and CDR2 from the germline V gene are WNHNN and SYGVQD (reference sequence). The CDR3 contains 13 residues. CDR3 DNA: TGCGCCAGCAGTGAGAAACAGGGCTACGAGCAGTACTTC. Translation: CASSEKQGYEQYF.

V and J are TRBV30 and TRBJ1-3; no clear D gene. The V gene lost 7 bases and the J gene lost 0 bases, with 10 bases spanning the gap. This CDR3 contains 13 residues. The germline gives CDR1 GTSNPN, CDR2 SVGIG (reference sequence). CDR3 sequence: CAFEYSSGNTIYF. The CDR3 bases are TGTGCCTTCGAGTACAGCTCTGGAAACACCATATATTTT.

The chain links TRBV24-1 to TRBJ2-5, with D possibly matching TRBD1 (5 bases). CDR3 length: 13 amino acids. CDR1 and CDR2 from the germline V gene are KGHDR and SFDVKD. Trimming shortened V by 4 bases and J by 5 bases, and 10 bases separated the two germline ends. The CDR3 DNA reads TGTGCCACCAGTGACAGGGTAGGCGAGACCCAGTACTTC. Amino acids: CATSDRVGETQYF.

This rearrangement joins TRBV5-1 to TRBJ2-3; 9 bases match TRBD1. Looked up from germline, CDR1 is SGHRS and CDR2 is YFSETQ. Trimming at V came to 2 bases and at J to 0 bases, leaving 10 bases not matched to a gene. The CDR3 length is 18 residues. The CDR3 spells CASSFGDREIDSTDTQYF. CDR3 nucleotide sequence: TGCGCCAGCAGCTTCGGGGACAGGGAAATCGATAGCACAGATACGCAGTATTTT.

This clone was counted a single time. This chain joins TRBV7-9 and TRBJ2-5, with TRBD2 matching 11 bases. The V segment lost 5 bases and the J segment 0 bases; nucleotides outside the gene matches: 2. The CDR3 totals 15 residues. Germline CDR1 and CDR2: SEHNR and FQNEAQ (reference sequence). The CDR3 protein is CASSPGLADQETQYF. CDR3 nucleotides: TGTGCCAGCAGCCCGGGACTAGCGGACCAAGAGACCCAGTACTTC.

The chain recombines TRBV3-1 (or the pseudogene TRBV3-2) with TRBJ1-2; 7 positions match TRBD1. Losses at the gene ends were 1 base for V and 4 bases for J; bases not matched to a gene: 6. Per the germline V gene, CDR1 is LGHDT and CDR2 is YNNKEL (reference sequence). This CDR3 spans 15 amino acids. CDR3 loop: CASSQVGDSLYGYTF. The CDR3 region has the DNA TGTGCCAGCAGCCAAGTGGGGGACAGTCTCTATGGCTACACCTTC.

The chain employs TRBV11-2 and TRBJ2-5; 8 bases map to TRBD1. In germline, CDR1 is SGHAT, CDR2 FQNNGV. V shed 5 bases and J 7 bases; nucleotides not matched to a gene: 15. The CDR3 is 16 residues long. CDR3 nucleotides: TGTGCCAGCAGCCCCACGGGCAGGGGGCTGTGGCCGACCCAGTACTTC. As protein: CASSPTGRGLWPTQYF.

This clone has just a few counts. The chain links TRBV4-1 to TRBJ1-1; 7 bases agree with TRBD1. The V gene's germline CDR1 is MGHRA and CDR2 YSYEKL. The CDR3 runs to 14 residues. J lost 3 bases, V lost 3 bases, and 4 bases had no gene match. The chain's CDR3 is CASSQRTGDTEAFF. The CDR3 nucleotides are TGCGCCAGCAGCCAGCGCACAGGGGACACTGAAGCTTTCTTT.